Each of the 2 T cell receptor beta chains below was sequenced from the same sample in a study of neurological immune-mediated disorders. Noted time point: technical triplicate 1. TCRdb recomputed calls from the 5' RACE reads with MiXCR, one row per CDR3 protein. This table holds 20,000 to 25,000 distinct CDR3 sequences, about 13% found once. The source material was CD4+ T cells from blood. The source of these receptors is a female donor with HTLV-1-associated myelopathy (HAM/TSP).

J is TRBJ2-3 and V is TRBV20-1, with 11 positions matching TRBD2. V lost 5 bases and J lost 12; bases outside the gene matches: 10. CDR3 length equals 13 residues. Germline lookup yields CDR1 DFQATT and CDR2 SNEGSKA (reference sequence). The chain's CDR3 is CSAAPGLADGQYF. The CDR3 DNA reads TGCAGTGCTGCCCCGGGACTAGCGGACGGCCAGTATTTT.

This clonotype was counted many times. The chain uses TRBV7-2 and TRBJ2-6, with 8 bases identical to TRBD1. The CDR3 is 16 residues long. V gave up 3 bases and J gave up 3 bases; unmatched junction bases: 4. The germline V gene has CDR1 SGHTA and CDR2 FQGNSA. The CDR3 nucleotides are TGTGCCAGCAGCTTTCAGGGGGCGCTTGGGGCCAACGTCCTGACTTTC. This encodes CASSFQGALGANVLTF.